The count of the clone carrying this T cell receptor beta chain is one. Here immunoSEQ multiplex PCR was the method, and the copy in TCRdb shows in-frame clones only, minus some. The top ten clones hold less than 2% of a sample with approximately 280,000 clones, 90% of them seen once. The germline V gene has CDR1 SGHDN and CDR2 FVKESK. The CDR3 is made up of 20 amino acids. With 4 bases clipped from V and 7 bases from J, the junction kept 17 bases outside the gene matches. This record belongs to a study of blood T cell repertoires in COVID-19. Across the whole study: Acute-phase and convalescent COVID-19 samples originated in the United States, Italy and Spain. Sample material is recorded as cDNA or gDNA derived from T cells, B-cell-depleted T cells, or PBMCs.

Participants were aged roughly 18 to 100 years from about 25 US areas. Assignments of participants to cohorts depended upon their own reported clinical history. Specimen: PBMCs or T cells enriched from blood (not recorded which). The clonotype comes from a woman aged 18-29 years with acute COVID-19. The chain couples TRBV14 to TRBJ2-1; 15 bases fit TRBD2. The CDR3 DNA sequence: TGTGCCAGCAGCCCCAAGGGGACCGGGACTAGCGGGAGGAAGTGGAATGAGCAGTTCTTC. Amino acid sequence: CASSPKGTGTSGRKWNEQFF.